Listed here are 5 T cell receptor beta chains from one sample, sequenced in a study of graft-versus-host responses after intestinal transplantation. No cognate antigen is known for these TCRs. Only in-frame clones appear in the TCRdb table, and some are missing; sequencing was by immunoSEQ multiplex PCR. The table lists tens of thousands of clones, about 90% of them singletons. Material: unstimulated CD8+ T cells sorted from spleen or lymph node cells, obtained before intestinal transplant. The receptors were gathered from a human donor who received an intestinal transplant.

The CDR3 loop is CASSFSSGRAKNTQYF. The CDR3, as DNA: TGTGCCAGCAGCTTCTCAAGCGGGAGGGCCAAAAATACGCAGTATTTT. This chain uses TRBV5-4 with TRBJ2-3; 10 bases align to TRBD2. CDR1 is SGHNT, CDR2 YYREEE, per germline (reference sequence). The CDR3 spans 16 residues. Trimming at V came to 2 bases and at J to 7 bases, leaving 10 bases not matched to a gene.

This chain joins TRBV10-3 and TRBJ2-7, with 10 nucleotides matching TRBD1. V shed 4 bases, J shed 0 bases, and the junction held 6 bases outside the gene matches. Germline CDR1 ENHRY, CDR2 SYGVKD. This CDR3 is 16 amino acids long. CDR3 region: CAISVGWDRGSYEQYF. CDR3 nucleotide sequence: TGTGCCATCAGTGTAGGATGGGACAGGGGCTCCTACGAGCAGTACTTC.

The rearrangement joins TRBV1 to TRBJ2-6; TRBD1 reflects the table's D call only, with no check against the DNA. TRBV1 is listed as a pseudogene. This CDR3 comprises 17 residues. Written as DNA, the CDR3 is TGCACCAGCAGCCCAGGGGGTTCTGACTCTGGGGCCAACGTCCTGACTTTC. Translated, it gives CTSSPGGSDSGANVLTF.

Comment on this clone: The identical CDR3 is also encoded by other nucleotide sequences in the sample. The chain couples TRBV6-5 to TRBJ2-7; D might be TRBD1 (6 bases). Germline assignment: CDR1 MNHEY and CDR2 SVGAGI. Trimming removed 3 bases from V and 3 bases from J, with 9 bases in between. CDR3 length: 13 amino acids. The CDR3, as DNA: TGTGCCAGCAGTTATGGGGGCAGCTACGAGCAGTACTTC. Its translation is CASSYGGSYEQYF.

This chain's CDR3 is CASSVERSGELFF. The CDR3 nucleotides read TGTGCCAGCAGCGTCGAGCGATCCGGGGAGCTGTTTTTT. This chain uses TRBV9 with TRBJ2-2; the D is unclear. The CDR3 has 13 amino acids. The V gene lost 2 bases and the J gene lost 6 bases, with 8 bases spanning the gap. Germline-derived CDR1 and CDR2 are SGDLS and YYNGEE.